The clone carrying this T cell receptor beta chain was observed a few times. These data come from a study of blood T cell repertoires in COVID-19. Study context: Sites across the United States, Italy and Spain contributed samples from acute and convalescent COVID-19. PBMCs, B-cell-depleted T cells, or T cells provided the cDNA or gDNA that made up the material.

The CDR3 extends over 14 amino acids. Trimming pared 1 base from V and 2 bases from J, leaving 10 bases between. CDR1 SGHTS and CDR2 YDEGEE come from the germline V gene. Under the authors' procedure: Amplifying reference gene primers gave estimates of nucleated cell counts. The protocol was immunoSEQ multiplex PCR, while the TCRdb copy is restricted to in-frame clones and leaves out a portion. That table supplies the V and J calls and clone size; D and trimming were determined from the DNA. There are roughly 30,000 clones in the sample; 70% to 90% occur only once, and approximately 9% lies in the top ten.

The chain uses TRBV5-8 and TRBJ2-7, with a possible D match to TRBD1 (6 bases). The receptor was derived from a human donor in a cohort sampled during active COVID-19. Sequencing was carried out using peripheral blood. The CDR3: CASSLKDSTYEQYF. In DNA form, the CDR3 reads TGTGCCAGCAGCTTGAAGGACAGTACCTACGAGCAGTACTTC.